This T cell receptor (beta chain) was obtained from a study of CD8+ T cells in alopecia areata. Study as a whole: Tofacitinib was taken orally by treated patients, and the dose was 5 to 10 mg twice daily. Treated patients were scored for severity by percent of scalp affected. Tofacitinib ran 6 to 18 months, followed by 6 months off drug.

Specified treatment: oral pan-JAK inhibitor, 5-10 mg twice daily. Extracted RNA was reverse transcribed into cDNA, the sequencing template. Profiling relied on immunoSEQ multiplex PCR, and the TCRdb table lists in-frame clones only, not all of them. The sample includes some 130,000 clones, nearly 55% seen only once; the top ten take roughly 15%. This clone was seen just once. The length of the CDR3 is 18 residues. Per germline, CDR1 LGHNA and CDR2 YSLEER. Trimming cost V 4 bases and J 0 bases; bases outside gene matches: 9. The V and J genes are TRBV4-3 and TRBJ2-6; 7 nucleotides line up with TRBD1. This receptor was taken from a human donor with alopecia areata. This specimen consisted of CD8+ T cells sorted from blood, obtained at week 4, from a patient treated with tofacitinib. Written as DNA, the CDR3 is TGCGCCAGCAGCCCCCTGACAGGGACCTTCTCTGGGGCCAACGTCCTGACTTTC. As protein: CASSPLTGTFSGANVLTF.